The source of this T cell receptor beta chain is a study of blood T cell repertoires in COVID-19. For the study at large: The origin of the acute and convalescent COVID-19 samples was the United States, Italy and Spain.

The CDR3 spans 16 residues. Germline V CDR1 and CDR2: MGHRA, YSYEKL. V trimming: 0 bases; J trimming: 4 bases; junction bases outside the gene matches: 7. The protocol was immunoSEQ multiplex PCR, while the TCRdb copy is restricted to in-frame clones and leaves out a portion. The sample has 50,000 to 70,000 clones, roughly 90% seen once. The TCR sequence derives from a woman of 80 years or more with active COVID-19. Sequenced: peripheral blood. The chain employs TRBV4-1 and TRBJ2-7; 9 bases map to TRBD2. Here the CDR3 DNA reads TGCGCCAGCAGCCAAGATTCGGTAGCGGGAGTGTACGAGCAGTACTTC. Protein: CASSQDSVAGVYEQYF.